A selection of T cell receptor beta chains follows, all from one sample in a study of cytomegalovirus exposure and HLA in healthy donors. This table comes from immunoSEQ multiplex PCR, and its TCRdb copy is limited to in-frame clones, with some not included. The sample holds some 160,000 clones; around 73% are singletons and the top ten take 5% to 6.5%. Sequenced: PBMCs. The receptors come from a woman between 18 and 30 years old in good health and CMV-seropositive. The conserved cysteine and the conserved F or W are not part of the CDR3 here. A row's size may be missing; if present it is once, few, many or a size class.

j_call,v_call,clone_size,cdr3_aa
TRBJ1-2,TRBV7-2,NA,ASNLQRTNYGYT
TRBJ1-1,TRBV6-5,NA,ASSPVFRPNTEAF
TRBJ2-1,TRBV5-4,NA,ASSQPGGRNEQF
TRBJ2-7,TRBV6-4,NA,ASTEDRVPYEQY
TRBJ1-2,TRBV9,NA,ASSVVMGWGYT
TRBJ2-3,TRBV7-2,NA,ASSPGRGRGTDTQY
TRBJ1-4,TRBV19,NA,ARTREKLF
TRBJ2-5,TRBV25-1,once,ASTGERAQY
TRBJ1-1,TRBV28,NA,ASSFRQGIGNTEAF
TRBJ1-1,TRBV14,NA,ASSKTAGTEAF
TRBJ1-1,TRBV4-1,NA,ASSQDNRENTEAF
TRBJ1-2,TRBV21-1,NA,ASSNGEGNGYT
TRBJ1-2,TRBV27,NA,ASNSYGGIGYGYT
TRBJ2-2,TRBV19,few,ASSIAPGELF
TRBJ2-7,TRBV5-6,NA,ASSSTGGNYEQY